This TCR beta chain was profiled in a study of blood T cell repertoires in COVID-19 (dated by TCRdb to the early 2020s). Regarding the research as a whole: The collaborator samples originated in the United States, Italy and Spain and spanned the acute and convalescent phases of COVID-19. The material from the prospective study consisted of cDNA or gDNA derived from T cells, B-cell-depleted T cells, or PBMCs. Subjects who had been exposed to COVID-19, were actively infected with it, or had recovered from it provided the deeply sampled blood TCRbeta repertoires that made up the dataset. The repertoires were released in a freely available public database intended as a resource for research on the immune response to SARS-CoV-2. The samples were drawn from the first 160 participants of the ongoing ImmuneRACE study and from 950 to 1,500 subjects provided by 6 global collaborators. A de-identified subject ID, COVID-19 status, age in years and sex were almost always included in the sample metadata. Where HLA class I and class II types were available, the types were taken from metadata supplied by the sample provider, not from assay-based typing.

TCRbeta CDR3 regions were amplified from genomic DNA by means of the immunoSEQ Assay, a bias-controlled multiplex PCR. Per the source publication's procedure: The number of nucleated cells in each sample was estimated from the amplification of reference gene primers within the assay. Sequence reads were collapsed and filtered to measure the absolute abundance of every unique TCRbeta CDR3 rearrangement. For each sample, productive Simpson clonality was calculated as the square root of Simpson's diversity index across productive rearrangements. This immuneACCESS table, as held by TCRdb, lists in-frame sequences with V and J called but not all clones. Of the missing ones, under half trace to an unresolved V gene in checked studies; the others have no known cause. V and J calls and clone size come straight from that table; D and trimming were deduced from the DNA. Within this sample are 120,000 or so clones, with 75% to 80% of them counted one time only. The biggest ten clones account for 7.9% of the sample.

As regards this clone: What this receptor recognizes is not known. No qualities accompany the bases; no much larger clone lies one base away.

Results and caveats for the whole study, not just this receptor: The quantity of clinical and demographic metadata differed by source and by participant and was supplied without curation.

Collaborating institutions collected whole blood in K2EDTA tubes following their own protocols. For TCRbeta analysis, collaborators shipped samples as frozen whole blood, isolated PBMCs, or DNA extracted from either of those sample types. The source is a human donor in a cohort sampled during active COVID-19. Specimen: peripheral blood.

The base sequence is TGTGCCAGCAGTGAATATAGTGCAGGGTATAGTGAAAAACTGTTTTTT. This sequence encodes CASSEYSAGYSEKLFF. This sequence uses TRBV25-1 and TRBJ1-4, with TRBD1 tentatively as D gene (5 bases match). V loses 0 bases of germline sequence and J loses 7 bases, and the interval between the two ends is 15 bases. CDR3 length: 16 amino acids, cysteine to phenylalanine. Only the CDR3 portion is preserved as DNA: 48 bases, with reading frame beginning at the first base. In the germline V gene, CDR1 corresponds to MGHDK and CDR2 to SYGVNS.